This T cell receptor (beta chain) was retrieved from a study of blood T cell repertoires in COVID-19. The overall study: In each case, the material was cDNA or gDNA derived from T cells, B-cell-depleted T cells, or PBMCs.

Repertoires were generated with immunoSEQ multiplex PCR, while TCRdb's copy carries only in-frame clones and drops some. This repertoire shows tens of thousands of clones, approximately 86% found once; its top ten account for around 20%. CDR1 and CDR2 (germline): MNHEY, SVGAGI. The V end lost 7 bases, the J end lost 0 bases, and 4 bases lay between the germline ends. CDR3 length: 12 residues. Sequencing used peripheral blood. The receptor's source is a woman older than 75 with acute or convalescent COVID-19. The chain links TRBV6-5 to TRBJ1-3; D call uncertain. CDR3 DNA: TGTGCCAGCAAGAGCTCTGGAAACACCATATATTTT. The encoded protein is CASKSSGNTIYF.